Reported below is one T cell receptor (beta chain). Profiled with immunoSEQ multiplex PCR; TCRdb holds only in-frame clones, not every one. The sample includes 90,000 or so clones, roughly 90% seen only once; the top ten take roughly 0.99%. Stated time point: pretreatment peripheral blood. In germline, CDR1 is MNHEY, CDR2 SMNVEV (reference sequence). The CDR3 consists of 15 residues. V lost 6 bases to trimming and J lost 4 bases, with 16 bases between them. These data originate in a study of PD-L1 blockade in urothelial cancer. The sequencing used PBMCs, collected around atezolizumab (anti-PD-L1) treatment. The TCR comes from a woman of 80 years or more with urothelial cancer. The V gene is TRBV27, the J gene TRBJ2-1, with TRBD1 as a possible D gene (6 bases). The CDR3 sequence is CASRRPWGPYNEQFF. The CDR3 nucleotides are TGTGCCAGCAGACGACCCTGGGGGCCATACAATGAGCAGTTCTTC.